Below, 31 T cell receptor beta chains from the same sample are listed, as sequenced in a study of beta chain features in type 1 diabetes. Expressed TCRB transcripts were sequenced because the isolated RNA had all been reverse transcribed beforehand. Method: immunoSEQ multiplex PCR; TCRdb's copy keeps in-frame clones and lacks some. The sample consists of under 400,000 clones, about 12% of them appearing once. Input material: naive CD4+ T cells from blood. The receptors come from a young man in good health.

V usage is TRBV7-9 and J usage is TRBJ1-2; 9 bases map to TRBD1. CDR3 length: 16 amino acids. Germline CDR1 and CDR2: SEHNR and FQNEAQ (reference sequence). J lost 0 bases, V lost 5 bases, and 7 bases had no gene match. CDR3 region: CASSLDRGLTNYGYTF. The CDR3 DNA is TGTGCCAGCAGCCTGGACAGGGGATTGACTAACTATGGCTACACCTTC. Supplemented by reference TRBV7-9 and TRBJ1-2, the full variable domain reads DTGVSQNPRHKITKRGQNVTFRCDPISEHNRLYWYRQTLGQGPEFLTYFQNEAQLEKSRLLSDRFSAERPKGSFSTLEIQRTEQGDSAMYLCASSLDRGLTNYGYTFGSGTRLTVV.

This sequence joins TRBV4-2 and TRBJ1-5, with D perhaps TRBD1 (6 bases). The germline gives CDR1 LGHNA, CDR2 YNFKEQ. V was shortened by 0 bases and J by 2 bases, with 11 bases between the two germline ends. The CDR3 contains 16 residues. CDR3 sequence: CASSQEGAGGNQPQHF. In nucleotides, the CDR3 is TGTGCCAGCAGCCAAGAGGGGGCGGGAGGCAATCAGCCCCAGCATTTT.

This clone has more than one count but fewer than ten. The chain is built from TRBV30 and TRBJ1-3, with TRBD1 identical over 7 bases. The ends lost 6 bases at V and 4 bases at J; junction bases unmatched: 9. The CDR3 spans 14 residues. CDR1 and CDR2 from the germline V gene are GTSNPN and SVGIG (reference sequence). Written as DNA, the CDR3 is TGTGCCTGCACAAGGACAGGCCGCGGAAACACCATATATTTT. It yields the protein CACTRTGRGNTIYF.

This clone was counted between two and nine times. The chain employs TRBV28 and TRBJ2-3; 12 nucleotides line up with TRBD2. Germline CDR1 reads MDHEN; CDR2 reads SYDVKM. J gave up 2 bases and V 3 bases, and 6 bases lay outside the gene matches. The CDR3 consists of 17 residues. The CDR3 DNA is TGTGCCAGCAGTTTGACTAGCGGGGGAACACTCACAGATACGCAGTATTTT. Encoded protein: CASSLTSGGTLTDTQYF.

This clone occurred a few times. V gene TRBV29-1 combines with J gene TRBJ1-2; D possibly corresponds to TRBD1 (5 bases). Germline loops: CDR1 SQVTM, CDR2 ANQGSEA. This CDR3 region has 13 residues. With 2 bases removed from V and 3 bases from J, the gap between germline ends came to 10 bases. CDR3 residues: CSVEIGAYYGYTF. As DNA, the CDR3 is TGCAGCGTTGAAATTGGGGCGTACTATGGCTACACCTTC. The whole variable domain, remainder taken from reference TRBV29-1 and TRBJ1-2, is SAVISQKPSRDICQRGTSLTIQCQVDSQVTMMFWYRQQPGQSLTLIATANQGSEATYESGFVIDKFPISRPNLTFSTLTVSNMSPEDSSIYLCSVEIGAYYGYTFGSGTRLTVV.

In its sample, this clone was seen a few times. This chain links TRBV9 with TRBJ1-6; D may be TRBD1 (6 bases). The CDR3 is made up of 12 amino acids. Germline CDR1 SGDLS, CDR2 YYNGEE. The ends were cut back, 3 bases at V and 10 bases at J, with 8 bases in the middle. CDR3 loop: CASSEGGSPLHF. CDR3 in DNA: TGTGCCAGCAGCGAGGGGGGGTCACCCCTCCACTTT. Looking up the rest from reference TRBV9 and TRBJ1-6 gives the full variable domain: DSGVTQTPKHLITATGQRVTLRCSPRSGDLSVYWYQQSLDQGLQFLIQYYNGEERAKGNILERFSAQQFPDLHSELNLSSLELGDSALYFCASSEGGSPLHFGNGTRLTVT.

V and J are TRBV6-5 and TRBJ1-2; 8 bases are a match to TRBD1. CDR1 MNHEY and CDR2 SVGAGI come from the germline V gene. The CDR3 spans 15 residues. Trimming removed 2 bases from V and 6 bases from J; junction bases left unmatched: 8. Here the CDR3 DNA reads TGTGCCAGCAGTTACCCCGGGACAGGAGCAAATGGCTACACCTTC. This gives the protein CASSYPGTGANGYTF.

This clone appeared a single time. The chain uses TRBV5-4 and TRBJ2-4; a possible D gene is TRBD1 (6 bases). V was trimmed by 4 bases and J by 1 base, leaving 15 bases between them. The CDR3 is 16 residues long. Germline CDR1 and CDR2: SGHNT and YYREEE (reference sequence). The CDR3 spells CASSPDRLGAKNIQYF. DNA of the CDR3: TGTGCCAGCAGCCCCGACAGGTTAGGGGCCAAAAACATTCAGTACTTC.

V and J are TRBV4-2 and TRBJ1-1; 7 nucleotides line up with TRBD1. J was trimmed by 4 bases and V by 0 bases; bases with no gene match: 2. CDR3 size: 14 residues. Germline V CDR1 and CDR2: LGHNA, YNFKEQ. The CDR3 nucleotides are TGTGCCAGCAGCCAAGAACAGGGGCTCACTGAAGCTTTCTTT. Translation gives CASSQEQGLTEAFF.

The chain is built from TRBV28 and TRBJ2-2, with a possible D match to TRBD1 (6 bases). Trimming stripped 0 bases from V and 0 bases from J, with 8 bases between. This CDR3 is built from 16 residues. In germline, CDR1 is MDHEN, CDR2 SYDVKM. CDR3 protein: CASSLWAGANTGELFF. As DNA, the CDR3 is TGTGCCAGCAGTTTATGGGCAGGGGCGAACACCGGGGAGCTGTTTTTT.

The V gene is TRBV18, the J gene TRBJ2-1; 8 bases are shared with TRBD1. Germline CDR1 and CDR2: KGHSH and LQKENI. This CDR3 has 14 residues. V lost 4 bases to trimming and J lost 7 bases; unmatched junction nucleotides: 6. CDR3: CASSRVTGANEQFF. DNA for the CDR3: TGTGCCAGCTCACGCGTGACAGGGGCAAATGAGCAGTTCTTC.

The V and J genes are TRBV7-9 and TRBJ1-5; 7 bases are a match to TRBD1. The CDR3 totals 13 residues. Germline trimming cut 5 bases from V and 4 bases from J; bases unmatched to any gene: 2. Germline V gives CDR1 SEHNR, CDR2 FQNEAQ (reference sequence). The CDR3 sequence: CASSGTANQPQHF. Here the CDR3 DNA reads TGTGCCAGCAGCGGGACAGCGAATCAGCCCCAGCATTTT.

The chain has TRBV5-4 and TRBJ2-6, with 8 bases aligning to TRBD1. The CDR3 consists of 15 residues. With V trimmed by 3 bases and J by 4 bases, 3 bases remained unmatched. In germline, CDR1 is SGHNT, CDR2 YYREEE (reference sequence). CDR3 bases: TGTGCCAGCAGCTCCAGGGGGCTCGGGGCCAACGTCCTGACTTTC. Translating gives CASSSRGLGANVLTF.

Only a few counts were recorded for this clone. The CDR3 is CASSPQRGKETQYF. The CDR3 DNA reads TGTGCCAGCTCACCACAGCGGGGGAAAGAGACCCAGTACTTC. The chain is built from TRBV18 and TRBJ2-5, with TRBD2 matching over 8 bases. V gave up 1 base and J gave up 3 bases; unmatched junction bases: 1. Germline V CDR1 and CDR2: KGHSH, LQKENI. The CDR3 contains 14 residues.

The chain links TRBV2 to TRBJ2-2; 8 bases are shared with TRBD1. Per the germline V gene, CDR1 is SNHLY and CDR2 is FYNNEI. With 3 bases clipped from V and 3 bases from J, the junction kept 3 bases outside the gene matches. The CDR3 totals 15 residues. Written as DNA, the CDR3 is TGTGCCAGCAGTGAGGGGACAGGATACACCGGGGAGCTGTTTTTT. Translating gives CASSEGTGYTGELFF.

The chain is built from TRBV7-3 and TRBJ2-7; TRBD2 matches at 12 bases. V trimming: 4 bases; J trimming: 4 bases; junction bases outside the gene matches: 14. The germline CDR1 and CDR2 sequences are SGHTA and FQGTGA. The CDR3 is made up of 18 amino acids. Here the CDR3 reads CASSSPRASGRARYEQYF. The CDR3 coding sequence is TGTGCCAGCAGCTCGCCCCGGGCTAGCGGGAGGGCCAGGTACGAGCAGTACTTC.

The rearrangement joins TRBV9 to TRBJ1-1; D is undetermined. The CDR3 is 15 amino acids. The ends were cut back, 1 base at V and 5 bases at J, with 15 bases in the middle. CDR1 and CDR2 from the germline V gene are SGDLS and YYNGEE. The CDR3 DNA follows: TGTGCCAGCAGCGTAATCGGTGATTCGGGGACTGAAGCTTTCTTT. Encoded protein: CASSVIGDSGTEAFF.

This clone was seen only a few times. The rearrangement joins TRBV5-6 to TRBJ1-3, with 7 bases that match TRBD1. This CDR3 has 15 residues. Germline values: CDR1 SGHDT, CDR2 YYEEEE. Trimming removed 3 bases from V and 4 bases from J; junction bases left unmatched: 7. The CDR3: CASSSSDRDGNTIYF. The CDR3 DNA is TGTGCCAGCAGCTCATCCGACAGGGACGGAAACACCATATATTTT.

The chain couples TRBV14 to TRBJ2-1, with 9 bases fitting TRBD2. The CDR3 is 15 amino acids. Germline assignment: CDR1 SGHDN and CDR2 FVKESK. V was pared by 4 bases and J by 10 bases, with 11 bases of the junction left unmatched. CDR3 bases: TGTGCCAGCAGCCCCCCTTTAGCGGGAGCTGGAGAGCAGTTCTTC. Its translation is CASSPPLAGAGEQFF.

The chain employs TRBV28 and TRBJ1-2; D not certain. Trimming took off 8 bases at V and 3 bases at J, with 10 bases between the two ends. This CDR3 is built from 12 residues. Germline CDR1 is MDHEN and CDR2 is SYDVKM. The CDR3 nucleotides are TGTGCCAGCGTGGGGAGGCACTATGGCTACACCTTC. It codes for CASVGRHYGYTF.

The chain couples TRBV27 to TRBJ2-2, with TRBD1 matching over 12 bases. The CDR3 is made up of 17 amino acids. Germline CDR1 reads MNHEY; CDR2 reads SMNVEV (reference sequence). Trimming cost V 5 bases and J 1 base; bases outside gene matches: 5. CDR3 in DNA: TGTGCCAGCAGTCCCGGGACAGGGGGCCGGAACACCGGGGAGCTGTTTTTT. Translated: CASSPGTGGRNTGELFF.

CDR3 region: CASSLGQGDLSNQPQHF. In DNA, the CDR3 is TGTGCCAGCAGCTTGGGACAGGGAGACCTTAGCAATCAGCCCCAGCATTTT. V usage is TRBV7-8 and J usage is TRBJ1-5; 9 bases line up with TRBD1. This CDR3 region has 17 residues. Germline-derived CDR1 and CDR2 are SGHVS and FQNEAQ. Losses at the gene ends were 3 bases for V and 0 bases for J; bases not matched to a gene: 6.

The genes are TRBV30 and TRBJ1-4; no firm D call. V lost 3 bases, J lost 6 bases, and 8 bases lay in between. This CDR3 spans 12 amino acids. CDR1 and CDR2 from the germline V gene are GTSNPN and SVGIG (reference sequence). DNA for the CDR3: TGTGCCTGGAGCGGAGGCTATGAAAAACTGTTTTTT. Protein: CAWSGGYEKLFF. The whole variable domain, filled in from reference TRBV30 and TRBJ1-4, reads SQTIHQWPATLVQPVGSPLSLECTVEGTSNPNLYWYRQAAGRGLQLLFYSVGIGQISSEVPQNLSASRPQDRQFILSSKKLLLSDSGFYLCAWSGGYEKLFFGSGTQLSVL.

This clone was observed a few times. The chain employs TRBV28 and TRBJ1-1; D is unclear. V was pared by 5 bases and J by 11 bases, with 15 bases between. Germline V gives CDR1 MDHEN, CDR2 SYDVKM. This CDR3 has 12 residues. As DNA, the CDR3 is TGTGCCAGCAGTCCGAGACTTCTTGCGGCTTTCTTT. This gives the protein CASSPRLLAAFF.

This clone has more than one count but fewer than ten. The junction departs from germline at one end; a sequencing error may be responsible. This sequence joins TRBV29-1 and TRBJ2-2; D might be TRBD2 (6 bases). CDR1 is SQVTM, CDR2 ANQGSEA, per germline. This CDR3 spans 13 amino acids. For the CDR3, the DNA is TGCAGCGTTGAGGCGGGGAACGCCGGGGAGCTGTTTTTT. Its translation is CSVEAGNAGELFF.

This clone came up a few times. The chain combines TRBV27 with TRBJ2-7; 10 positions agree with TRBD2. The CDR3 totals 15 residues. Germline V gene lookup returns CDR1 MNHEY and CDR2 SMNVEV (reference sequence). J lost 7 bases, V lost 5 bases, and 11 bases had no gene match. The CDR3 nucleotides read TGTGCCAGCAGTCCGGGGACTAGCGTATCTAGGGAGCAGTACTTC. It codes for CASSPGTSVSREQYF.

This clone was detected a few times. The J gene is TRBJ2-1, the V gene TRBV5-4; D not resolved. The CDR3 loop spans 13 amino acids. CDR1 and CDR2 from the germline V gene are SGHNT and YYREEE (reference sequence). V was cut by 4 bases and J by 3 bases, with 8 bases left in between. The CDR3 region is CASSLAYYNEQFF. The DNA for the CDR3 is TGTGCCAGCAGCCTGGCCTACTACAATGAGCAGTTCTTC.

The CDR3 protein is CASSYSWDRELNYGYTF. Here the CDR3 DNA reads TGCGCCAGCAGCTACTCATGGGACAGGGAACTTAACTATGGCTACACCTTC. The chain couples TRBV5-1 to TRBJ1-2; 9 nucleotides line up with TRBD1. The CDR3 is 17 residues long. J lost 1 base, V lost 3 bases, and 10 bases had no gene match. Germline V lookup: CDR1 SGHRS, CDR2 YFSETQ.

As for this clone: This same CDR3 is encoded by further DNA sequences in the sample. The V and J genes are TRBV28 and TRBJ1-1; D is uncertain. Germline V gene data show CDR1 as MDHEN and CDR2 as SYDVKM. The V end was cut by 6 bases, the J end by 5 bases, with 4 bases between. The length of the CDR3 is 10 residues. The CDR3, as DNA: TGTGCCAGCAGAGCAACTGAAGCTTTCTTT. It translates to CASRATEAFF.

Only a few counts were recorded for this clone. The CDR3 loop is CASSVGGTFYNEQFF. The CDR3 coding sequence is TGTGCCAGCAGCGTAGGTGGGACATTCTACAATGAGCAGTTCTTC. V is TRBV9 and J is TRBJ2-1; tentative D call: TRBD1 (6 bases). Trimming removed 0 bases from V and 3 bases from J, with 10 bases in between. Per the germline V gene, CDR1 is SGDLS and CDR2 is YYNGEE. The CDR3 consists of 15 residues. The complete variable domain, with remaining parts taken from reference TRBV9 and TRBJ2-1, reads DSGVTQTPKHLITATGQRVTLRCSPRSGDLSVYWYQQSLDQGLQFLIQYYNGEERAKGNILERFSAQQFPDLHSELNLSSLELGDSALYFCASSVGGTFYNEQFFGPGTRLTVL.

This clone was counted only a few times. V usage is TRBV7-9 and J usage is TRBJ1-5; the D is unclear. Trimming took off 8 bases at V and 0 bases at J, with 8 bases between the two ends. Germline V gene data show CDR1 as SEHNR and CDR2 as FQNEAQ (reference sequence). This CDR3 has 13 residues. CDR3 nucleotides: TGTGCCAGCGGCTCGTTTAGCAATCAGCCCCAGCATTTT. As protein: CASGSFSNQPQHF. Full variable domain (rest looked up from reference TRBV7-9 and TRBJ1-5): DTGVSQNPRHKITKRGQNVTFRCDPISEHNRLYWYRQTLGQGPEFLTYFQNEAQLEKSRLLSDRFSAERPKGSFSTLEIQRTEQGDSAMYLCASGSFSNQPQHFGDGTRLSIL.